This TCR beta chain was observed in a study of cytomegalovirus exposure and HLA in healthy donors. Study-wide results and limits: The study found most TCR sequences rare, yet found some public TCRs in many donors. Serostatus for CMV was the only available immune exposure information. TCR beta V segments were, for the most part, productive about 87% or about 30% of the time in an earlier analysis.

In the case of this clone: Its antigen is as yet unknown.

PCR employed 60 Vbeta and 13 Jbeta primers. Assay: immunoSEQ multiplex PCR; the TCRdb copy retains only in-frame clones and omits some. The table shows over 85,000 clones, with more than 70% occurring only once. V was clipped by 4 bases and J by 6 bases; unmatched bases: 10. Germline values: CDR1 SGHDT, CDR2 YYEEEE. The CDR3 has 16 residues. The sequenced material came from PBMCs. This sequence was found in a woman aged 40 to 49 in good health and CMV-seronegative. V gene TRBV5-6 combines with J gene TRBJ1-2, with 12 bases aligning to TRBD1. The CDR3 protein is CASSPGTGGMKNGYTF. The DNA for the CDR3 is TGTGCCAGCAGCCCAGGGACAGGGGGCATGAAAAATGGCTACACCTTC.